The entry below gives a single TCR beta chain sequence along with its context. Antigen: not known. This entry belongs to a study of Ad26.COV2.S vaccination and SARS-CoV-2 variants. Study results and caveats: Breadth of non-spike TCRs did not differ between vaccinees and placebo recipients. Vaccine recipients showed a spike-specific TCR breadth that was higher than in placebo recipients. Following vaccination, spike-specific CD8+ and CD4+ T cell responses reportedly exhibited substantial breadth.

Germline V lookup: CDR1 MNHNY, CDR2 SVGAGI (reference sequence). V was clipped by 8 bases and J by 3 bases, with 10 bases between them. This CDR3 comprises 12 residues. Clones were read by immunoSEQ multiplex PCR, and TCRdb kept only the in-frame ones, dropping some. The sample lists just over 350,000 clones, around 90% occurring once. Sequencing used peripheral blood, obtained after recovery from COVID-19. The rearrangement links TRBV6-6 to TRBJ1-2; possible D gene TRBD1, 5 bases. The receptor's source is a human donor who had recovered from COVID-19. The DNA of the CDR3 is TGTGCCAGCCGGGACGGGTACTATGGCTACACCTTC. Translated: CASRDGYYGYTF.